This T cell receptor beta chain stems from a study of blood T cell repertoires in COVID-19. The overall study: Sources were T cells, B-cell-depleted T cells, or PBMCs; the material itself was cDNA or gDNA.

Per the authors' pipeline: Nucleated cell counts were estimated from reference gene primer amplification. The table came from immunoSEQ multiplex PCR; TCRdb's copy has only in-frame clones and leaves some out. That table supplies the V and J calls and clone size; D and trimming were determined from the DNA. This repertoire shows some 110,000 clones, roughly four fifths found once; its top ten account for around 8%. V was shortened by 7 bases and J by 0 bases, with 13 bases between the two germline ends. Germline CDR1 reads KGHSH; CDR2 reads LQKENI. The CDR3 is 15 amino acids. The rearrangement links TRBV18 to TRBJ1-3, with D hard to call. The sample consisted of peripheral blood. This TCR derives from a man aged 70 or older with acute or convalescent COVID-19. The CDR3 bases are TGTGCCAGCTTGTATACTCGGGGCTCTGGAAACACCATATATTTT. This translates into CASLYTRGSGNTIYF.